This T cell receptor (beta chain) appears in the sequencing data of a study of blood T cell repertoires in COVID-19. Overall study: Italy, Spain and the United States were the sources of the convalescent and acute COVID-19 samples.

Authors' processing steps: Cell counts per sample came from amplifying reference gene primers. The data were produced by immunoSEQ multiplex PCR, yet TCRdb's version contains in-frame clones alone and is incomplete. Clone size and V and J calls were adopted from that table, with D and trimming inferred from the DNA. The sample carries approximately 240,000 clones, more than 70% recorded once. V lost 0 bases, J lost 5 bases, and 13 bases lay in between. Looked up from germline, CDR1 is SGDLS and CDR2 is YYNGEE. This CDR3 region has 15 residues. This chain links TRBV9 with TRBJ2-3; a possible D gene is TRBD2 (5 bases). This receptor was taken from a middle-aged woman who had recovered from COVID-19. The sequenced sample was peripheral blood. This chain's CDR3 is CASSVGTTRQDTQYF. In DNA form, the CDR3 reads TGTGCCAGCAGCGTAGGCACAACTAGGCAAGATACGCAGTATTTT.